A selection of T cell receptor beta chains follows, all from one sample in a study of radiation and T cells in renal cell carcinoma. Generated by immunoSEQ multiplex PCR, the TCRdb table keeps only in-frame clones and is missing some. This sample has 65,000 to 80,000 clones, with 65% to 90% found just once. Sequenced here: blood, sampled from a patient whose treatment included radiotherapy and nephrectomy. The receptors derive from a woman in her forties or fifties with renal cell carcinoma. CDR3s include the opening cysteine and the closing phenylalanine or tryptophan. D genes are given only for firm matches. Clone size is stated in some rows and not others, as once, few, many or a class when expanded.

CASTPSGQGNTEAFF	TGCGCCAGCACTCCAAGTGGACAGGGGAACACTGAAGCTTTCTTT	NA	TRBV4-1	TRBJ1-1	TRBD1
CASSPTLESGNYNEQFF	TGTGCCAGCAGCCCCACGTTGGAAAGCGGGAACTACAATGAGCAGTTCTTC	NA	TRBV7-3	TRBJ2-1	TRBD2
CASSPAVTGLSNEKLFF	TGCGCCAGCAGCCCAGCCGTTACGGGGCTTTCTAATGAAAAACTGTTTTTT	NA	TRBV4-3	TRBJ1-4	NA
CASSRRGGQENSPLHF	TGTGCCAGCAGCCGCCGGGGGGGGCAGGAGAATTCACCCCTCCACTTT	NA	TRBV9	TRBJ1-6	NA
CASSRTGGQANEKLFF	TGCGCCAGCAGCCGGACAGGGGGCCAGGCTAATGAAAAACTGTTTTTT	NA	TRBV5-1	TRBJ1-4	TRBD1
CASSVGAEIYGYTF	TGTGCCAGCAGCGTAGGGGCCGAAATCTATGGCTACACCTTC	once	TRBV9	TRBJ1-2	NA
CASSYSGKNTEAFF	TGTGCCAGCAGTTACTCAGGCAAGAACACTGAAGCTTTCTTT	NA	TRBV6-5	TRBJ1-1	NA
CASSEYRLEQETQYF	TGTGCCAGCAGTGAATATAGGCTGGAACAAGAGACCCAGTACTTC	NA	TRBV25-1	TRBJ2-5	NA
CASSTGQNYGYTF	TGTGCCAGCAGTACGGGACAGAACTATGGCTACACCTTC	NA	TRBV28	TRBJ1-2	TRBD1
CASSPRTGFTEAFF	TGTGCCAGCAGCCCTCGAACAGGGTTCACTGAAGCTTTCTTT	NA	TRBV7-2	TRBJ1-1	NA
CASSQDRLTSGTKSDYEQYF	TGCGCCAGCAGCCAAGATAGGTTGACTAGCGGGACCAAATCGGACTACGAGCAGTACTTC	NA	TRBV4-1	TRBJ2-7	TRBD2
CASSVAGLNTEAFF	TGTGCCAGCAGCGTAGCTGGCCTGAACACTGAAGCTTTCTTT	few	TRBV9	TRBJ1-1	NA
CASSQDLGANTGELFF	TGCGCCAGCAGCCAAGATCTGGGGGCGAACACCGGGGAGCTGTTTTTT	NA	TRBV4-3	TRBJ2-2	NA
CASSLAAGAYEQYF	TGCGCCAGCAGCTTGGCCGCTGGAGCCTACGAGCAGTACTTC	once	TRBV5-1	TRBJ2-7	NA
CASSSYREGGTDTQYF	TGTGCCAGCAGTTCTTACAGGGAGGGGGGCACAGATACGCAGTATTTT	NA	TRBV27	TRBJ2-3	NA
CASSITQYTEAFF	TGTGCCAGTAGTATAACCCAGTACACTGAAGCTTTCTTT	NA	TRBV19	TRBJ1-1	NA
CATSRVSIGEAFF	TGTGCCACCAGCAGAGTTTCTATAGGAGAAGCTTTCTTT	medium-sized	TRBV15	TRBJ1-1	NA